This TCR beta chain originates from a study of CD8 T cells in ankylosing spondylitis (dated by TCRdb to about 2017). Turning to the overall study: To find TCR variants linked to disease, the study profiled T cell receptor beta repertoires in ankylosing spondylitis patients and healthy donors. The whole study cohort included about a hundred healthy donors and 25 ankylosing spondylitis patients. Peripheral blood was sampled, and synovial fluid was additionally collected from ankylosing spondylitis patients.

General conclusions and limits of the study: A TCR beta motif of about 8 highly homologous amino acid variants appeared characteristic of blood from ankylosing spondylitis patients. Some TCR beta motif variants had previously been reported in synovial fluid and blood of reactive arthritis patients, which suggested common disease-initiation mechanisms. The disease-linked clones were reported to be significantly enriched in matched synovial fluid samples from ankylosing spondylitis patients. The disease-linked clones showed a CD8+ phenotype and occurred at relatively low frequencies in peripheral blood.

About this clonotype itself: The antigen this receptor binds is unknown. No clone much larger than this one lies a single base away; base qualities are absent.

The run used an Illumina HiSeq 2500. Quantitative 5'-RACE with molecular barcodes was used to prepare TCR beta libraries. The authors processed their data as follows. A new computational method, built on a probabilistic model of VDJ rearrangement, was used to identify disease-linked TCR variants. TCRdb reworked the public reads: Q25 trimming with fastp, MiXCR clone assembly, productive beta chains retained. Duplicate CDR3 protein sequences are folded into a single record with the most common DNA and genes. TCRdb's processing, not the study's, gives the V and J calls here. Present in this sample are under 850,000 distinct CDR3 sequences, 15% to 20% of which were seen just once. The ten largest account for 15% to 20% of the sample. The TCR was taken from a male donor with ankylosing spondylitis. Material: blood, either unsorted or a sorted T cell fraction (not recorded which).

The DNA sequence reads TGCGCCAGCAGCTCTGACCCCGGGACAGCCTACGAGCAGTACTTC. The encoded protein is CASSSDPGTAYEQYF. Recombination joined TRBV5-1 with TRBJ2-7; TRBD1 agrees with 7 junctional bases. V is pruned by 3 bases and J by 2 bases, leaving 8 bases of the junction without a gene match. The CDR3 runs 15 residues from the cysteine to the phenylalanine. The read is trimmed to its CDR3 DNA, 45 bases read in frame from base 1. In the germline V gene, CDR1 corresponds to SGHRS and CDR2 to YFSETQ.